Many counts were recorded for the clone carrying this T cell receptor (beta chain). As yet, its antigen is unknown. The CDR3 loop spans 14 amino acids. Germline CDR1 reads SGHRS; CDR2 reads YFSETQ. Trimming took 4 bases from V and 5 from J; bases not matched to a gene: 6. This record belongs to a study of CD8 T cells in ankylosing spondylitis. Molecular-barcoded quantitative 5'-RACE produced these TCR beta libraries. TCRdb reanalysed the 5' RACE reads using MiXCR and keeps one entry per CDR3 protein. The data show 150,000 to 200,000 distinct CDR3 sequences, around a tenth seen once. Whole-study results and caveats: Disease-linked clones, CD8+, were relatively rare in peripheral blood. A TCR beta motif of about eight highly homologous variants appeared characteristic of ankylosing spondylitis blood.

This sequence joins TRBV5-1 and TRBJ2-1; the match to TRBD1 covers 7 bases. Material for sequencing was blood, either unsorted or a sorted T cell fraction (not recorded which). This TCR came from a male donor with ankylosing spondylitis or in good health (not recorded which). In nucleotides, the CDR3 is TGCGCCAGCAGCCCCCACGGACAGGACAATGAGCAGTTCTTC. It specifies CASSPHGQDNEQFF.